These 14 T cell receptor beta chains were sequenced from one sample in a study of graft-versus-host responses after intestinal transplantation. No cognate antigen is known for these TCRs. Method: immunoSEQ multiplex PCR; TCRdb's copy keeps in-frame clones and lacks some. Altogether over 100,000 clones are present, 90% to 95% being singletons, with the ten largest covering around 1%. Sequenced material: unstimulated CD8+ T cells sorted from spleen or lymph node cells, taken before transplant. The receptors stem from a human donor who was the organ donor for an intestinal transplant.

CDR3 in DNA: TGTGCCAGCAGCCCCGGGACCGGCGGTAGGGTCAAGCAGTACTTC. Its translation: CASSPGTGGRVKQYF. The chain links TRBV14 to TRBJ2-7; either TRBD1 or TRBD2 may supply D (5 bases each). The germline gives CDR1 SGHDN, CDR2 FVKESK. Trimming took off 4 bases at V and 8 bases at J, with 21 bases between the two ends. The CDR3 has 15 amino acids.

The V call is TRBV4-2, the J call TRBJ2-1; a possible D gene is TRBD2 (6 bases). CDR3 length: 15 amino acids. V lost 2 bases to trimming and J lost 7 bases, with 15 bases between them. Germline values: CDR1 LGHNA, CDR2 YNFKEQ. The CDR3 loop reads CASSQIRERWNEQFF. CDR3 DNA sequence: TGTGCCAGCAGCCAAATCCGGGAGCGCTGGAATGAGCAGTTCTTC.

V is TRBV11-2 and J is TRBJ2-7, with 8 bases identical to TRBD2. There are 15 residues in the CDR3. Germline assignment: CDR1 SGHAT and CDR2 FQNNGV. The V segment lost 5 bases and the J segment 4 bases; nucleotides outside the gene matches: 10. CDR3 nucleotide sequence: TGTGCCAGCAGCCATTCTGCCGGGACTAGGTACGAGCAGTACTTC. Translated: CASSHSAGTRYEQYF. Supplemented by reference TRBV11-2 and TRBJ2-7, the full variable domain reads EAGVAQSPRYKIIEKRQSVAFWCNPISGHATLYWYQQILGQGPKLLIQFQNNGVVDDSQLPKDRFSAERLKGVDSTLKIQPAKLEDSAVYLCASSHSAGTRYEQYFGPGTRLTVT.

The V and J genes are TRBV4-1 and TRBJ2-3; tentatively, D is TRBD2 (6 bases). Between the trimmed V and J ends, which lost 1 base and 3 bases, there was a span of 17 bases. This CDR3 has 17 amino acids. The germline V gene has CDR1 MGHRA and CDR2 YSYEKL. The CDR3 DNA sequence: TGCGCCAGCAGCCAAGGCCCCTTGCGGGATTTTACAGATACGCAGTATTTT. Translating gives CASSQGPLRDFTDTQYF.

The J gene is TRBJ2-7, the V gene TRBV6-1; 7 positions match TRBD1. J was trimmed by 3 bases and V by 3 bases; bases with no gene match: 5. The CDR3 is 14 amino acids. In germline, CDR1 is MNHNS, CDR2 SASEGT. The CDR3 region is CASSDGQEDYEQYF. Written as DNA, the CDR3 is TGTGCCAGCAGTGATGGACAGGAAGACTACGAGCAGTACTTC.

This rearrangement joins TRBV12-5 to TRBJ1-2, with D tentatively TRBD1 (5 bases). There are 15 residues in the CDR3. Germline CDR1 LGHNT, CDR2 FRNRAP. The ends were cut back, 2 bases at V and 5 bases at J, with 15 bases in the middle. The CDR3 protein is CASGLSTGTEYGYTF. As DNA, the CDR3 is TGTGCTAGTGGTTTGTCCACCGGGACGGAGTATGGCTACACCTTC.

The chain has TRBV19 and TRBJ1-1; 8 nucleotides align to TRBD1. Looked up from germline, CDR1 is LNHDA and CDR2 is SQIVND (reference sequence). After removal of 5 bases from V and 5 bases from J, the junction contained 7 bases not matched to a gene. This CDR3 spans 14 amino acids. In DNA form, the CDR3 reads TGTGCCAGTAGTTCGACAGGGGTGGCGACTGAAGCTTTCTTT. Translating gives CASSSTGVATEAFF.

This chain uses TRBV4-2 with TRBJ2-1, with 8 bases lining up with TRBD2. The junction had 11 bases not matched to a gene; V was cut back by 2 bases and J by 8 bases. This CDR3 contains 16 residues. In germline, CDR1 is LGHNA, CDR2 YNFKEQ. The CDR3 loop reads CASSQMLAGGWDEQFF. In DNA form, the CDR3 reads TGTGCCAGCAGCCAAATGTTGGCGGGAGGTTGGGATGAGCAGTTCTTC.

This sequence joins TRBV28 and TRBJ2-1; 10 bases line up with TRBD2. The CDR3 consists of 15 residues. Germline V gene data show CDR1 as MDHEN and CDR2 as SYDVKM. The junction had 6 bases not matched to a gene; V was cut back by 2 bases and J by 8 bases. The CDR3 nucleotides are TGTGCCAGCAGTTTAGGGCTAGCGGGAGTAGATGAGCAGTTCTTC. It translates to CASSLGLAGVDEQFF.

This chain joins TRBV9 and TRBJ2-2; TRBD2 aligns across 10 bases. After removal of 4 bases from V and 5 bases from J, the junction contained 5 bases not matched to a gene. CDR3 length: 15 residues. CDR1 SGDLS and CDR2 YYNGEE come from the germline V gene. The CDR3, as DNA: TGTGCCAGCAGCTCTAGCGGGAGAGGAACCGGGGAGCTGTTTTTT. Translation: CASSSSGRGTGELFF.

The chain has TRBV6-5 and TRBJ1-1, with 8 positions matching TRBD1. The trim removed 2 bases at V and 1 base at J, leaving 0 bases unmatched. Per germline, CDR1 MNHEY and CDR2 SVGAGI. This CDR3 is 14 amino acids long. CDR3 sequence: CASSYDRGNTEAFF. The DNA for the CDR3 is TGTGCCAGCAGTTACGACAGGGGGAACACTGAAGCTTTCTTT.

The V and J genes are TRBV7-9 and TRBJ2-7; D unclear. The CDR3 totals 13 residues. Trimming removed 5 bases at V and 1 base at J, with 9 bases between. Per germline, CDR1 SEHNR and CDR2 FQNEAQ (reference sequence). The CDR3 protein is CASSPDGSYEQYF. Written as DNA, the CDR3 is TGTGCCAGCAGCCCAGACGGGTCCTACGAGCAGTACTTC.

V and J are TRBV19 and TRBJ2-4, with D possibly called TRBD1 or TRBD2 (5 bases each). This CDR3 region has 16 residues. V shed 4 bases and J shed 0 bases, with 13 bases lying between them. The germline gives CDR1 LNHDA, CDR2 SQIVND (reference sequence). CDR3 coding DNA: TGTGCCAGTAGTACATCATGGGACGCAGCCAAAAACATTCAGTACTTC. This gives the protein CASSTSWDAAKNIQYF.

This clone was recorded once. The chain links TRBV19 to TRBJ1-1; TRBD1 agrees at 12 bases. V lost 3 bases and J lost 1; bases outside the gene matches: 0. This CDR3 has 15 amino acids. Germline CDR1 and CDR2: LNHDA and SQIVND (reference sequence). The DNA of the CDR3 is TGTGCCAGTAGTATGGGACAGGGGGCGAACACTGAAGCTTTCTTT. It is translated as CASSMGQGANTEAFF.